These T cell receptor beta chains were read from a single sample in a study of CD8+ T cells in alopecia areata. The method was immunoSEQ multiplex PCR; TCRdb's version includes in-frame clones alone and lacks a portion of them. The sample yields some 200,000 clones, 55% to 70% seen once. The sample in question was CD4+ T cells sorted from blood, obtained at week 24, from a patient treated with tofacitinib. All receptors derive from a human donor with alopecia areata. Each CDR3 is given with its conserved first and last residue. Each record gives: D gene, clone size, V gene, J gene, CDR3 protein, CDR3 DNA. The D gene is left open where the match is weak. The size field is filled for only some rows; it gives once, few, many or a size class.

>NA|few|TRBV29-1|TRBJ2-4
CSVRGGAGALAKNIQYF
TGCAGCGTCCGAGGCGGGGCGGGGGCTTTAGCCAAAAACATTCAGTACTTC
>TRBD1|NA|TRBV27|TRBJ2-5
CTSSPKDRAGLETQYF
TGTACCAGCAGTCCTAAGGACAGGGCCGGACTGGAGACCCAGTACTTC
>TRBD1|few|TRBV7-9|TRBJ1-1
CASSSQGSNTEAFF
TGTGCCAGCAGCTCACAGGGGTCGAACACTGAAGCTTTCTTT
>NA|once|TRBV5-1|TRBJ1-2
CASSFEDGYGYTF
TGCGCCAGCAGCTTCGAGGACGGCTATGGCTACACCTTC
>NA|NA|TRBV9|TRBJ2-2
CASRTGYTGELFF
TGTGCCAGCAGGACAGGATACACCGGGGAGCTGTTTTTT
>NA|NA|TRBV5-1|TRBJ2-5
CASSLGSGETQYF
TGCGCCAGCAGCTTAGGATCCGGTGAGACCCAGTACTTC
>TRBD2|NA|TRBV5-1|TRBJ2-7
CASMSVAGAYEQYF
TGCGCCAGCATGTCGGTAGCGGGAGCCTACGAGCAGTACTTC
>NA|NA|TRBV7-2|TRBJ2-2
CASSSAGWTTGELFF
TGTGCCAGCAGCTCGGCGGGATGGACCACCGGGGAGCTGTTTTTT
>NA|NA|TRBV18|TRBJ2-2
CASSPRSEVGELFF
TGTGCCAGCTCACCAAGGTCCGAGGTCGGGGAGCTGTTTTTT
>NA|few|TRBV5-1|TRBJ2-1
CASSPLSGDASYNEQFF
TGCGCCAGCAGCCCCCTCTCGGGAGACGCTTCCTACAATGAGCAGTTCTTC
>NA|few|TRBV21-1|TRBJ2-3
CASTDRGLTSTDTQYF
TGTGCCAGCACCGACAGGGGACTGACGAGCACAGATACGCAGTATTTT
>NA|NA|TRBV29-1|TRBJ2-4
CSVPAGGLGTDIQYF
TGCAGCGTCCCCGCCGGAGGGTTAGGGACGGACATTCAGTACTTC
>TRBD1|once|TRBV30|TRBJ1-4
CAWSIRQGSEKLFF
TGTGCCTGGAGTATAAGACAGGGTTCGGAAAAACTGTTTTTT
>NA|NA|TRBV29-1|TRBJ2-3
CSVRGRFTDTQYF
TGCAGCGTCCGGGGGCGATTCACAGATACGCAGTATTTT
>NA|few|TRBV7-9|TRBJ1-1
CASSPGVGVNTEAFF
TGTGCCAGCAGCCCCGGGGTGGGGGTGAACACTGAAGCTTTCTTT
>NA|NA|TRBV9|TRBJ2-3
CASRASTDTQYF
TGTGCCAGCAGGGCTAGCACAGATACGCAGTATTTT
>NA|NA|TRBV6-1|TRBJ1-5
CASSPGGEVQPQHF
TGTGCCAGCAGCCCGGGGGGGGAGGTTCAGCCCCAGCATTTT
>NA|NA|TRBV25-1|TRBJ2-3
CASRRGDTQYF
TGTGCCAGCCGAAGGGGAGATACGCAGTATTTT
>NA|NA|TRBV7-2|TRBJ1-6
CASSPRQATNSPLHF
TGTGCCAGCAGCCCACGACAGGCAACAAATTCACCCCTCCACTTT
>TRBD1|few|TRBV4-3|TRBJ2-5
CASSQDIWDSLQETQYF
TGCGCCAGCAGCCAAGATATATGGGACAGCTTACAAGAGACCCAGTACTTC
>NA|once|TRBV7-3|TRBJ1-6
CASSLRTEINSPLHF
TGTGCCAGCAGCTTAAGGACAGAAATTAATTCACCCCTCCACTTT
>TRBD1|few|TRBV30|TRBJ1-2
CAWTGRGPDGYTF
TGTGCCTGGACAGGGAGGGGGCCGGATGGCTACACCTTC
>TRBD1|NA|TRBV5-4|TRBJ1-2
CASLNSGGYGYTF
TGTGCCAGCTTAAACTCAGGGGGCTATGGCTACACCTTC